This T cell receptor (beta chain) was sequenced during a study of T cells in tuberculosis. Broader study findings: Smaller alpha distances in active tuberculosis partly reflected shorter CDR3-alpha lengths.

To note about this clone: Its antigen is unknown.

The time point is: new active TB diagnosis, blood taken before or within 7 days of starting treatment. Sequencing used immunoSEQ multiplex PCR; TCRdb keeps in-frame clones, though not all of them. Among approximately 53,000 clones listed, 90% to 95% were seen once. Unmatched junction bases numbered 3, after V lost 4 bases and J lost 0 bases. The CDR3 is 14 residues long. Per germline, CDR1 SGHTA and CDR2 FQGNSA. The source of this sequence is an adult with tuberculosis. Here the sequenced sample was PBMCs, taken at tuberculosis diagnosis. This chain uses TRBV7-2 with TRBJ2-7; 7 bases agree with TRBD2. The CDR3 region has the DNA TGTGCCAGCAGCTCGGGGGGAAGCTCCTACGAGCAGTACTTC. Protein: CASSSGGSSYEQYF.